This is a list of T cell receptor beta chains from one sample in a study of blood T cell repertoires in COVID-19. The protocol was immunoSEQ multiplex PCR, while the TCRdb copy is restricted to in-frame clones and leaves out a portion. Among roughly 130,000 clones listed, more than 70% were seen once. The sequenced material came from peripheral blood. These receptors were obtained from a man aged 65 to 85 with acute or convalescent COVID-19. Both conserved end residues are part of each CDR3. Fields, in order: clone size, V gene, D gene, J gene, CDR3 protein, CDR3 DNA. The D gene is left open where the match is weak. Not every row has a clone size; where given, it reads once, few, many or a size class.

once,TRBV18,TRBD1,TRBJ2-5,CASSPVRGQVETQYF,TGTGCCAGCTCACCGGTCAGGGGGCAGGTTGAGACCCAGTACTTC
few,TRBV10-3,NA,TRBJ2-1,CASRQDSSYNEQFF,TGTGCCAGCCGACAGGATAGCTCCTACAATGAGCAGTTCTTC
few,TRBV27,NA,TRBJ1-2,CASSHRDPGQYGYTF,TGTGCCAGCAGTCACCGGGACCCGGGACAATATGGCTACACCTTC
NA,TRBV5-1,NA,TRBJ1-2,CASSLETSNYGYTF,TGCGCCAGCAGCTTGGAAACTTCGAACTATGGCTACACCTTC
NA,TRBV5-6,TRBD1,TRBJ1-2,CASSARDRGNYGYTF,TGTGCCAGCAGCGCGCGGGACAGGGGTAACTATGGCTACACCTTC
NA,TRBV7-9,NA,TRBJ2-5,CASSSGQFETQYF,TGTGCCAGCAGCTCAGGACAGTTCGAGACCCAGTACTTC
NA,TRBV10-2,NA,TRBJ2-2,CASSERLTNTGELFF,TGCGCCAGCAGTGAAAGACTGACGAACACCGGGGAGCTGTTTTTT
once,TRBV30,TRBD2,TRBJ2-5,CAWSRGGLAGDQETQYF,TGTGCCTGGAGCAGGGGCGGACTAGCGGGGGACCAAGAGACCCAGTACTTC
NA,TRBV6-5,TRBD1,TRBJ1-6,CASSPGTGVSPLHF,TGTGCCAGCAGCCCCGGGACAGGGGTTTCACCCCTCCACTTT
NA,TRBV5-1,NA,TRBJ2-7,CASSFGGTYEQYF,TGCGCCAGCAGCTTCGGGGGTACCTACGAGCAGTACTTC
NA,TRBV10-3,TRBD1,TRBJ2-1,CATQGAGYNEQFF,TGTGCCACACAGGGGGCTGGCTACAATGAGCAGTTCTTC
NA,TRBV25-1,NA,TRBJ1-6,CASSEQGLSSPLHF,TGTGCCAGCAGTGAACAGGGTCTATCGTCACCCCTCCACTTT
NA,TRBV9,TRBD1,TRBJ2-7,CASSVETGGYEQYF,TGTGCCAGCAGCGTAGAGACAGGGGGCTACGAGCAGTACTTC
NA,TRBV20-1,NA,TRBJ1-1,CSARDLPVAFF,TGCAGTGCTAGAGACCTCCCCGTTGCTTTCTTT
NA,TRBV5-4,NA,TRBJ1-6,CASSRSGDSHVYNSPLHF,TGTGCCAGCAGCCGATCGGGGGATTCCCATGTTTATAATTCACCCCTCCACTTT
NA,TRBV7-2,NA,TRBJ2-7,CASSLNRVSNYEQYF,TGTGCCAGCAGCCTTAACAGGGTCTCGAACTACGAGCAGTACTTC
NA,TRBV7-9,TRBD1,TRBJ1-1,CASSPLKGQGASEAFF,TGTGCCAGCAGCCCCTTAAAAGGGCAGGGGGCTTCTGAAGCTTTCTTT
NA,TRBV6-5,NA,TRBJ1-2,CASSPGGANYGYTF,TGTGCCAGCAGCCCGGGCGGGGCGAACTATGGCTACACCTTC
NA,TRBV27,TRBD1,TRBJ1-4,CASSSRQGIHEKLFF,TGTGCCAGCAGTTCCCGACAGGGGATACACGAAAAACTGTTTTTT
NA,TRBV11-2,NA,TRBJ2-7,CASSLDVSSYEQYF,TGTGCCAGCAGCTTAGATGTCAGTTCCTACGAGCAGTACTTC
NA,TRBV27,NA,TRBJ2-1,CASSLLGTAGGNEQFF,TGTGCCAGCAGTTTACTCGGGACTGCCGGGGGCAATGAGCAGTTCTTC
NA,TRBV29-1,NA,TRBJ1-5,CSVAQRSNQPQHF,TGCAGCGTTGCCCAGCGAAGCAATCAGCCCCAGCATTTT
NA,TRBV30,NA,TRBJ1-4,CAWKQGTNEKLFF,TGTGCCTGGAAACAGGGAACTAATGAAAAACTGTTTTTT
NA,TRBV6-1,TRBD2,TRBJ2-1,CASSEGRGGYNEQFF,TGTGCCAGCAGTGAAGGACGGGGGGGATACAATGAGCAGTTCTTC
NA,TRBV3-1/TRBV3-2,NA,TRBJ2-1,CASSQGTAGGQNEQFF,TGTGCCAGCAGCCAAGGCACAGCGGGCGGCCAAAATGAGCAGTTCTTC
NA,TRBV6-5,NA,TRBJ2-7,CASSSVGYEQYF,TGTGCCAGCAGTTCCGTCGGGTACGAGCAGTACTTC
NA,TRBV19,TRBD1,TRBJ1-1,CASSPRPGQKNTEAFF,TGTGCCAGTAGTCCCCGCCCGGGACAGAAGAACACTGAAGCTTTCTTT
NA,TRBV4-1,NA,TRBJ2-5,CASSQVGSGSQETQYF,TGCGCCAGCAGCCAAGTTGGTAGCGGATCGCAAGAGACCCAGTACTTC
NA,TRBV6-5,NA,TRBJ1-5,CASRLQGNQPQHF,TGTGCCAGCAGATTACAGGGCAATCAGCCCCAGCATTTT
NA,TRBV28,TRBD1,TRBJ1-6,CASRPPTGDFSPLHF,TGTGCCAGCAGACCTCCGACAGGGGATTTCTCACCCCTCCACTTT
NA,TRBV11-2,TRBD1,TRBJ1-1,CASSPYRGGNTEAFF,TGTGCCAGCAGCCCATACAGGGGGGGGAACACTGAAGCTTTCTTT
NA,TRBV7-9,NA,TRBJ1-5,CASSLRDQPQHF,TGTGCCAGCAGCTTAAGAGATCAGCCCCAGCATTTT
NA,TRBV5-4,TRBD1,TRBJ2-2,CASSRDRVNTGELFF,TGTGCCAGCAGCCGGGACAGGGTGAACACCGGGGAGCTGTTTTTT
NA,TRBV15,NA,TRBJ1-5,CATSTGGGSGQPQHF,TGTGCCACCAGCACAGGTGGTGGATCTGGCCAGCCCCAGCATTTT
NA,TRBV3-1/TRBV3-2,NA,TRBJ2-7,CASSQGAGVYGEQYF,TGTGCCAGCAGCCAAGGGGCAGGGGTGTATGGCGAGCAGTACTTC
NA,TRBV2,NA,TRBJ1-6,CASFFYPGLGSPLHF,TGTGCCAGTTTTTTTTACCCGGGACTGGGGTCACCCCTCCACTTT
once,TRBV19,NA,TRBJ2-2,CASSIQGIDTGELFF,TGTGCCAGTAGTATACAGGGGATCGACACCGGGGAGCTGTTTTTT
NA,TRBV14,NA,TRBJ1-1,CASSRHREGTEAFF,TGTGCCAGCAGCCGCCACAGGGAAGGGACTGAAGCTTTCTTT
NA,TRBV12-5,NA,TRBJ2-6,CASGLVWGPGANVLTF,TGTGCTAGTGGTTTGGTCTGGGGGCCCGGGGCCAACGTCCTGACTTTC
NA,TRBV19,TRBD1,TRBJ2-7,CASSITTGSSYEQYF,TGTGCCAGTAGTATAACGACAGGGAGCTCCTACGAGCAGTACTTC
NA,TRBV19,TRBD1,TRBJ2-1,CASIGDRGSYNEQFF,TGTGCCAGTATCGGGGACAGGGGCTCCTACAATGAGCAGTTCTTC
NA,TRBV24-1,TRBD1,TRBJ2-7,CATVPEGGQLSYEQYF,TGTGCCACCGTTCCCGAAGGGGGACAGCTCTCCTACGAGCAGTACTTC
NA,TRBV4-2,TRBD1,TRBJ2-3,CASSQGQGTGDTQYF,TGTGCCAGCAGCCAGGGACAGGGGACTGGGGATACGCAGTATTTT
few,TRBV7-9,NA,TRBJ2-1,CASSRTSGAHEQFF,TGTGCCAGCAGCAGGACTTCAGGGGCCCATGAGCAGTTCTTC
NA,TRBV28,TRBD1,TRBJ1-1,CASSLLARGLVGNTEAFF,TGTGCCAGCAGTTTGCTGGCCAGGGGGCTTGTTGGGAACACTGAAGCTTTCTTT